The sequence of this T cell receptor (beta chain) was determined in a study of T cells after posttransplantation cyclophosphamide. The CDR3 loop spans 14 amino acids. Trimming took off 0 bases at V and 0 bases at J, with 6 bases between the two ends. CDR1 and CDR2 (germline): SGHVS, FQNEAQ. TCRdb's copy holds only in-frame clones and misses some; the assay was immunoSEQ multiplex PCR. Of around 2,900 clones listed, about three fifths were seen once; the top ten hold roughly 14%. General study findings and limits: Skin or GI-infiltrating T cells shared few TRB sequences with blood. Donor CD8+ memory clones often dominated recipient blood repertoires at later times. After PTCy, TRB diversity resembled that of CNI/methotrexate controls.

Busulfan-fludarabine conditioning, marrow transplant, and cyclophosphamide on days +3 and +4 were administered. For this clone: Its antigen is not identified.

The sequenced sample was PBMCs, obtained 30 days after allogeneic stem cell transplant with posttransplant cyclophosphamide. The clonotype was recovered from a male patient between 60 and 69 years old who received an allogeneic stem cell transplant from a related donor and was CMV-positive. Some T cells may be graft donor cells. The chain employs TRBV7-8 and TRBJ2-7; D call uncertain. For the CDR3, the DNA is TGTGCCAGCAGCTTAGCTCGAGTCTCCTACGAGCAGTACTTC. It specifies CASSLARVSYEQYF.